Sequencing of this TCR beta chain was carried out in a study of vaccination effects on CD4 cells after COVID-19. Findings and caveats of the study: There was only 1 of 255 vaccine-induced clones in healthy vaccinees that cross-reacted with common cold coronaviruses. Late in the post-vaccination period, infection-induced and vaccine-induced clones underwent marked clonal contraction. The study enrolled few convalescent patients and sampled no early post-infection timepoints.

TCRdb's copy holds only in-frame clones and misses some; the assay was immunoSEQ multiplex PCR. The sample lists 35,000 to 45,000 clones; 60% to 80% were seen once. Under the ViraFEST assay, PBMC were stimulated with viral peptide pools so that antigen-specific CD4+ T cells expanded. Sequencing was performed afterwards. CD4+ T cells were isolated after about nine days of culture. No vaccinee had earlier SARS-CoV-2 infection, and nucleocapsid antibodies were negative. For each well, over 1.5 million PBMC were cultured with roughly 11 IU/ml IL-2 and roughly 9.2 ug/ml peptides. CDR1 and CDR2 from the germline V gene are LGHDT and YNNKEL (reference sequence). V dropped 2 bases and J dropped 8; count of bases not matched to a gene: 13. This CDR3 spans 17 amino acids. On this clone itself: Its specificity is not known.

The V gene is TRBV3-1 (or the pseudogene TRBV3-2), the J gene TRBJ2-1, with 9 bases lining up with TRBD2. This TCR was sampled from a human donor who received a COVID-19 vaccine. This specimen was CD4+ T cells from PBMCs cultured with HCoV-OC43 spike peptides, taken before COVID-19 vaccination. Sample subset: HCoV-OC43 spike overlapping peptide pool stimulation. The CDR3 coding sequence is TGTGCCAGCAGCCAAATGAACGCGGGGGGGCGTTTGTATGAGCAGTTCTTC. Translating gives CASSQMNAGGRLYEQFF.